Shown below are 23 T cell receptor beta chains from a single sample sequenced in a study of T cells after yellow fever vaccination. TCRdb redid the calling of the 5' RACE reads with MiXCR, one entry per CDR3 protein. The sample carries over 45,000 distinct CDR3 sequences, around 6.2% recorded once. The sequenced sample was PBMCs, either bulk or a sorted T-cell subset (CD4+, CD8+, memory, or dextramer-sorted; not recorded which), obtained on the day of the yellow fever booster vaccination. The receptor source for this set is a man aged 18 to 30 who received the YFV17D yellow fever vaccine.

V usage is TRBV28 and J usage is TRBJ2-1; possible D gene TRBD1, 5 bases. The CDR3 extends over 13 amino acids. Germline CDR1 reads MDHEN; CDR2 reads SYDVKM. Between the trimmed V and J ends, which lost 8 bases and 8 bases, there was a span of 16 bases. The CDR3, as DNA: TGTGCCAGCTCAGGACAAGCTCTAGATGAGCAGTTCTTC. Protein product: CASSGQALDEQFF.

This clonotype was found a few times. For the CDR3, the DNA is TGTGCCAGCAGCTTAGCGGGGGGAACCACTGAAGCTTTCTTT. Translating it yields CASSLAGGTTEAFF. The V call is TRBV7-6, the J call TRBJ1-1; possibly TRBD1 for D (5 bases). Germline CDR1 is SGHVS and CDR2 is FNYEAQ. V was cut by 0 bases and J by 4 bases, with 9 bases left in between. The CDR3 is 14 residues long.

This clonotype was counted between two and nine times. The chain is built from TRBV10-3 and TRBJ2-7; D is possibly TRBD2 (5 bases). This CDR3 contains 14 residues. Germline V gives CDR1 ENHRY, CDR2 SYGVKD. V lost 10 bases and J 5 bases, leaving 21 bases between the germline ends. The CDR3 coding sequence is TGTGCCAAGCTAGCAGTTCAAAACCGTCACGAGCAGTACGTC. This translates into CAKLAVQNRHEQYV.

The CDR3 region is CASSLTIGGGNTIYF. CDR3 nucleotide sequence: TGTGCCAGCAGTTTAACCATCGGGGGTGGAAACACCATATATTTT. The chain carries TRBV27 and TRBJ1-3; D perhaps matches TRBD1 (5 bases). This CDR3 spans 15 amino acids. V lost 2 bases, J lost 3 bases, and 11 bases lay in between. Germline CDR1 MNHEY, CDR2 SMNVEV (reference sequence).

The table lists this clonotype with many counts. The V gene is TRBV4-3, the J gene TRBJ1-1, with TRBD1 identical over 7 bases. Looked up from germline, CDR1 is LGHNA and CDR2 is YSLEER. V trimming: 3 bases; J trimming: 2 bases; junction bases outside the gene matches: 3. The CDR3 contains 14 residues. For the CDR3, the DNA is TGCGCCAGCAGCCAGACAGGGCGAAACACTGAAGCTTTCTTT. Translating it yields CASSQTGRNTEAFF.

This clonotype showed up many times. The chain employs TRBV12-3 or TRBV12-4 and TRBJ2-6, with D unclear. The CDR3 loop spans 12 amino acids. Trimming stripped 7 bases from V and 4 bases from J, with 5 bases between. Written as DNA, the CDR3 is TGTGCCAGCAAGGCCGGGGCCAACGTCCTGACTTTC. Its translation is CASKAGANVLTF.

The sample holds many counts of this clonotype. The chain is built from TRBV11-2 and TRBJ2-1; 7 bases agree with TRBD1. After removal of 5 bases from V and 5 bases from J, the junction contained 12 bases not matched to a gene. Germline loops: CDR1 SGHAT, CDR2 FQNNGV. The CDR3 runs 16 residues. The CDR3 DNA reads as TGTGCCAGCAGCCCTGAGCCACAGGGGTCGAACAATGAGCAGTTCTTC. This translates into CASSPEPQGSNNEQFF.

The sample holds many counts of this clonotype. The chain couples TRBV4-1 to TRBJ2-7; maybe TRBD1 (6 bases). V gave up 1 base and J gave up 7 bases, with 14 bases separating them. The V gene's germline CDR1 is MGHRA and CDR2 YSYEKL. CDR3 length equals 14 residues. CDR3 in DNA: TGCGCCAGCAGCCAAGGGGACACCTTCCCGGAGCAGTACGTC. Protein: CASSQGDTFPEQYV.

The chain uses TRBV6-2 or TRBV6-3 and TRBJ2-1, with 9 positions matching TRBD1. Germline-derived CDR1 and CDR2 are MNHEY and SVGEGT. The ends lost 2 bases at V and 5 bases at J; junction bases unmatched: 4. The CDR3 is made up of 15 amino acids. CDR3: CASSYRTGEHNEQFF. In nucleotides, the CDR3 is TGTGCCAGCAGTTACCGGACAGGGGAGCACAATGAGCAGTTCTTC.

Concerning this clonotype: An end of the junction differs from the germline gene, which may be a read error. This chain links TRBV19 with TRBJ2-7; TRBD1 agrees at 8 bases. In germline, CDR1 is LNHDA, CDR2 SQIVND (reference sequence). This CDR3 is 13 amino acids long. CDR3 DNA sequence: TGTGCCAGTAGTATTGGGACAGGCTACGTGCAGTACTTC. This codes for CASSIGTGYVQYF.

CDR3 sequence: CASSPRTGSNEKLFF. CDR3 bases: TGTGCCAGCAGTCCCCGGACAGGGAGTAATGAAAAACTGTTTTTT. This chain joins TRBV12-3 or TRBV12-4 and TRBJ1-4; 8 bases line up with TRBD1. This CDR3 is built from 15 residues. After removal of 5 bases from V and 4 bases from J, the junction contained 6 bases not matched to a gene.

This clonotype was counted a few times. The V and J genes are TRBV5-4 and TRBJ2-2, with TRBD1 matching over 10 bases. This CDR3 spans 14 amino acids. V trimming: 5 bases; J trimming: 6 bases; junction bases outside the gene matches: 4. CDR1 SGHNT and CDR2 YYREEE come from the germline V gene (reference sequence). This CDR3 reads CASRTGTGAGELFF. The DNA of the CDR3 is TGTGCCAGCAGAACCGGGACAGGGGCCGGGGAGCTGTTTTTT. Full variable domain (remainder filled in from reference TRBV5-4 and TRBJ2-2): ETGVTQSPTHLIKTRGQQVTLRCSSQSGHNTVSWYQQALGQGPQFIFQYYREEENGRGNFPPRFSGLQFPNYSSELNVNALELDDSALYLCASRTGTGAGELFFGEGSRLTVL.

This clonotype was detected many times. The CDR3: CASSLSGGAPGELFF. Here the CDR3 DNA reads TGTGCCAGCAGTCTAAGCGGGGGGGCTCCCGGGGAGCTGTTTTTT. The V gene is TRBV28, the J gene TRBJ2-2; 10 nucleotides align to TRBD2. Germline CDR1 MDHEN, CDR2 SYDVKM. V trimming: 5 bases; J trimming: 6 bases; junction bases outside the gene matches: 6. CDR3 length: 15 residues.

This clonotype was recorded many times. The rearrangement uses TRBV4-1 and TRBJ1-5; TRBD1 is a possible D gene (6 bases). This CDR3 region has 16 residues. In germline, CDR1 is MGHRA, CDR2 YSYEKL. The germline V and J ends were trimmed by 0 bases and 2 bases, with 11 bases remaining between them. CDR3 protein: CASSQEGGPRNQPQHF. The CDR3 DNA reads as TGCGCCAGCAGCCAAGAAGGGGGGCCCCGCAATCAGCCCCAGCATTTT.

This clonotype has a count of ten or more. The chain carries TRBV20-1 and TRBJ2-7; perhaps TRBD2 as D (6 bases). The ends were cut back, 4 bases at V and 7 bases at J, with 20 bases in the middle. CDR1 DFQATT and CDR2 SNEGSKA come from the germline V gene (reference sequence). The CDR3 is 14 residues long. The CDR3 loop is CSAKGGTPGREQYF. CDR3 DNA: TGCAGTGCTAAAGGCGGGACCCCCGGTCGGGAGCAGTACTTC.

The chain joins TRBV7-6 to TRBJ2-7, with D unclear. The CDR3 sequence is 12 residues long. Germline CDR1 is SGHVS and CDR2 is FNYEAQ. Trimming cost V 8 bases and J 0 bases, with 8 bases left between them. CDR3 sequence: CASGRSSYEQYF. CDR3 in DNA: TGTGCCAGCGGTCGGTCCTCCTACGAGCAGTACTTC. The whole variable domain, remainder taken from reference TRBV7-6 and TRBJ2-7, is GAGVSQSPRYKVTKRGQDVALRCDPISGHVSLYWYRQALGQGPEFLTYFNYEAQQDKSGLPNDRFSAERPEGSISTLTIQRTEQRDSAMYRCASGRSSYEQYFGPGTRLTVT.

This clonotype was detected ten times or more. This chain joins TRBV7-2 and TRBJ2-5, with 7 bases that match TRBD1. The CDR3 loop spans 16 amino acids. V shed 3 bases, J shed 5 bases, and the junction held 12 bases outside the gene matches. The germline V gene encodes CDR1 SGHTA and CDR2 FQGNSA. CDR3: CASSFDREVRVETQYF. CDR3 coding DNA: TGTGCCAGCAGCTTTGACAGGGAAGTAAGGGTGGAGACCCAGTACTTC.

This clonotype was seen many times. This chain uses TRBV12-3 or TRBV12-4 with TRBJ1-5; D might be TRBD1 (5 bases). This CDR3 comprises 15 residues. Between the trimmed V and J ends, which lost 3 bases and 2 bases, there was a span of 11 bases. The CDR3 nucleotides read TGTGCCAGCAGTTTTTCCAGGGTTGGCAATCAGCCCCAGCATTTT. It yields the protein CASSFSRVGNQPQHF.

In this sample, this clonotype turned up many times. The V call is TRBV4-1, the J call TRBJ2-7, with a tentative D call TRBD2 (5 bases). Trimming took off 0 bases at V and 3 bases at J, with 18 bases between the two ends. The CDR3 consists of 17 residues. Germline V lookup: CDR1 MGHRA, CDR2 YSYEKL. This chain's CDR3 is CASSQDGSASGSYEQYF. CDR3 sequence (DNA): TGCGCCAGCAGCCAAGATGGTAGTGCCAGCGGAAGCTACGAGCAGTACTTC.

This clonotype was seen at least ten times. The chain carries TRBV29-1 and TRBJ2-3; TRBD1 agrees at 7 bases. Germline V gives CDR1 SQVTM, CDR2 ANQGSEA. This CDR3 contains 13 residues. V lost 4 bases and J lost 0; bases outside the gene matches: 1. CDR3 region: CSVGDRSTDTQYF. The CDR3 DNA reads as TGCAGCGTTGGGGACAGAAGCACAGATACGCAGTATTTT.

This clonotype was seen ten or more times. The chain joins TRBV4-1 to TRBJ2-7; TRBD1 matches 7 bases. Germline CDR1 reads MGHRA; CDR2 reads YSYEKL. There are 13 residues in the CDR3. After removal of 3 bases from V and 5 bases from J, the junction contained 4 bases not matched to a gene. This CDR3 is CASSQAQGDEQYV. In DNA, the CDR3 is TGCGCCAGCAGCCAGGCTCAGGGGGACGAGCAGTACGTC.

This clonotype showed up many times. V is TRBV4-2 and J is TRBJ2-2; 9 nucleotides line up with TRBD1. Germline trimming cut 1 base from V and 6 bases from J; bases unmatched to any gene: 12. Per the germline V gene, CDR1 is LGHNA and CDR2 is YNFKEQ. This CDR3 has 18 amino acids. The CDR3 is CASSQGRDRVVFAGELFF. The CDR3 bases are TGTGCCAGCAGCCAAGGGCGGGACAGGGTTGTCTTTGCCGGGGAGCTGTTTTTT.

This clonotype occurred a few times. The genes are TRBV20-1 and TRBJ1-1, with D possibly TRBD1 on 5 matching bases. The CDR3 totals 13 residues. CDR1 is DFQATT, CDR2 SNEGSKA, per germline (reference sequence). V lost 5 bases, J lost 0 bases, and 10 bases lay in between. The CDR3 is CSALTGLNTEAFF. The CDR3 coding sequence is TGCAGTGCTTTAACAGGTCTGAACACTGAAGCTTTCTTT.